The 25 T cell receptor beta chains below were found in one sample sequenced in a study of human CD8 memory T cell subsets. Production of TCR beta libraries used UMI-labeled 5' RACE as the method. Reprocessing the 5' RACE reads, TCRdb reports a single entry for every CDR3 protein and omits DNA. The sample data list fewer than 9,500 distinct CDR3 sequences. Sequencing input: CD8+ T cells from PBMCs. These receptors came from a human donor in good health.

CDR3 sequence reads: CASSPTTSGYEQYF. The gene calls are TRBV27 and TRBJ2-7; TCRdb returns TRBD2, unconfirmable since there is no DNA. Germline CDR1 reads MNHEY; CDR2 reads SMNVEV (reference sequence). This CDR3 has 14 amino acids.

The chain joins TRBV10-3 to TRBJ2-3; there is no DNA to check the TCRdb D call of TRBD2. The CDR3 is 15 amino acids. CDR1 is ENHRY and CDR2 is SYGVKD in the germline V gene. This CDR3 reads CATGWGGSSTDTQYF.

Its frequency marks this clonotype as medium-sized. The V and J genes are TRBV2 and TRBJ2-3; the D call from TCRdb, TRBD2, cannot be confirmed without DNA. The CDR3 is made up of 15 amino acids. The germline V gene encodes CDR1 SNHLY and CDR2 FYNNEI. CDR3 sequence reads: CASAIAGGGTDTQYF.

The CDR3 sequence is CASSPTQPHTGELFF. V usage is TRBV7-9 and J usage is TRBJ2-2; lacking DNA, the TRBD1 call made by TCRdb goes unchecked. This CDR3 is 15 amino acids long. Germline V gives CDR1 SEHNR, CDR2 FQNEAQ (reference sequence).

This chain joins TRBV7-9 and TRBJ2-2; TCRdb names TRBD1, which stays unverified in the absence of DNA. Germline CDR1 is SEHNR and CDR2 is FQNEAQ (reference sequence). This CDR3 is built from 16 residues. CDR3 region: CASSFIGQANTGELFF.

This clonotype is medium-sized by frequency. The chain uses TRBV7-2 and TRBJ1-2; no DNA is available, so the TRBD1 call from TCRdb remains unchecked. CDR3 size: 15 residues. Germline V gene sequence: CDR1 SGHTA, CDR2 FQGNSA. CDR3: CASSLVPGTGNGYTF.

V gene TRBV18 combines with J gene TRBJ2-1; TCRdb reports TRBD1, a call that lacks DNA to check it against. Germline V gene data show CDR1 as KGHSH and CDR2 as LQKENI. The CDR3 extends over 17 amino acids. CDR3 sequence: CASSPQQGEQTYNEQFF.

This sequence joins TRBV4-3 and TRBJ2-3; TCRdb proposes TRBD2, but this gene call is untestable without DNA. Germline lookup yields CDR1 LGHNA and CDR2 YSLEER. This CDR3 has 16 residues. The chain's CDR3 is CASSQEAGGYTDTQYF.

By frequency, this clonotype registers medium-sized. This chain links TRBV28 with TRBJ1-4; TCRdb outputs TRBD1, but without DNA this stays unchecked. CDR3 size: 19 residues. The V gene's germline CDR1 is MDHEN and CDR2 SYDVKM. The CDR3 protein is CASSFPTRQAWATNEKLFF.

This CDR3 reads CASSLERGLGGDVAKNIQYF. V is TRBV5-1 and J is TRBJ2-4; TCRdb picks TRBD2, but there is no DNA to check that call. Germline CDR1 and CDR2: SGHRS and YFSETQ. The CDR3 spans 20 residues.

The chain links TRBV6-2 or TRBV6-3 to TRBJ1-2. The germline V gene has CDR1 MNHEY and CDR2 SVGEGT. This CDR3 contains 13 residues. The CDR3 sequence is CASSYGQFVGYTF.

The CDR3 spells CASSPLTVSYEQYF. The chain uses TRBV27 and TRBJ2-7; as DNA is missing, the TRBD2 call by TCRdb cannot be tested. Germline CDR1 MNHEY, CDR2 SMNVEV (reference sequence). The CDR3 totals 14 residues.

The chain recombines TRBV15 with TRBJ1-1; with no DNA, the TCRdb D assignment of TRBD1 cannot be verified. Looked up from germline, CDR1 is LNHNV and CDR2 is YYDKDF (reference sequence). The CDR3 spans 15 residues. The CDR3 is CATSRADRVYTEAFF.

The chain combines TRBV12-3 or TRBV12-4 with TRBJ1-2; TCRdb designates TRBD1, a call that cannot be tested without DNA. This CDR3 has 14 amino acids. The CDR3 here is CASSPGTGRTGYTF.

The V and J genes are TRBV20-1 and TRBJ2-7; TCRdb's D gene call, TRBD2, goes unchecked for lack of DNA. The CDR3 sequence is 18 residues long. CDR1 DFQATT and CDR2 SNEGSKA come from the germline V gene (reference sequence). CDR3 protein: CSARDTFPLSGGAYEQYF.

The V and J genes are TRBV27 and TRBJ2-3. This CDR3 spans 14 amino acids. CDR1 is MNHEY, CDR2 SMNVEV, per germline (reference sequence). The CDR3 protein is CASSFGSRTDTQYF.

The chain carries TRBV5-4 and TRBJ1-1; no DNA is available, so the TRBD1 call from TCRdb remains unchecked. The germline V gene encodes CDR1 SGHNT and CDR2 YYREEE (reference sequence). This CDR3 has 15 residues. This CDR3 reads CASSAWTGEYTEAFF.

The V call is TRBV7-9, the J call TRBJ2-7. Germline V gene lookup returns CDR1 SEHNR and CDR2 FQNEAQ (reference sequence). This CDR3 is built from 13 residues. CDR3 region: CASSLLQTYEQYF.

This clonotype is labeled medium-sized based on frequency. The chain employs TRBV7-9 and TRBJ2-7; TCRdb returns TRBD2, unconfirmable since there is no DNA. Germline loops: CDR1 SEHNR, CDR2 FQNEAQ (reference sequence). The CDR3 loop spans 13 amino acids. The CDR3 is CASSDSGRAEQYF.

Judged by frequency, this clonotype is medium-sized. The chain combines TRBV18 with TRBJ2-7. The CDR3 is 13 residues long. CDR1 is KGHSH and CDR2 is LQKENI in the germline V gene. CDR3 amino acids: CASSPGQSYEQYF.

The rearrangement joins TRBV7-8 to TRBJ2-3; TCRdb calls TRBD2, which cannot be checked without DNA. CDR1 SGHVS and CDR2 FQNEAQ come from the germline V gene. This CDR3 has 14 amino acids. CDR3 region: CASSPPDSTDTQYF.

The V and J genes are TRBV11-2 and TRBJ1-5. From germline, CDR1 is SGHAT and CDR2 FQNNGV. The CDR3 extends over 16 amino acids. The CDR3 sequence is CASSLPLGGGEQPQHF.

Measured by frequency, this clonotype is medium-sized (0.01 to 0.1%). This chain connects TRBV6-5 to TRBJ1-1; TCRdb designates TRBD1, a call that cannot be tested without DNA. Germline V gene data show CDR1 as MNHEY and CDR2 as SVGAGI. This CDR3 comprises 14 residues. CDR3 amino acids: CASGGDGRNTEAFF.

J is TRBJ1-6 and V is TRBV7-2; without DNA, the TCRdb call of TRBD1 cannot be checked. The CDR3 totals 16 residues. The germline CDR1 and CDR2 sequences are SGHTA and FQGNSA. CDR3 residues: CASSLAPGEYNSPLHF.

The chain links TRBV15 to TRBJ1-5; the D call from TCRdb, TRBD1, cannot be confirmed without DNA. Germline V gives CDR1 LNHNV, CDR2 YYDKDF (reference sequence). This CDR3 comprises 15 residues. The CDR3 here is CATSRDRVSNQPQHF.